This T cell receptor beta chain was captured in a study of blood T cells in healthy people across ages (dated by TCRdb to between 2015 and 2016). Some background on the complete study: In model experiments, template switching captured roughly one uniquely barcoded TCR beta cDNA molecule for every two T cells. The study analyzed two additional independent replicas of 1 million unique cDNA reads from the same blood draw for two donors, one aged 18 to 29 and one aged 80 or older. Four age groups were formed from the donors: young (average approximately 15 years), middle-aged (approximately 40), aged (62) and long-lived (approximately 78). To track age-related changes in TCR beta repertoire diversity, the study relied on deep sequencing normalized with unique cDNA molecular identifiers. Donors of different ages were randomly distributed across sequencing lanes to avoid experimental bias.

The library was produced with 5' RACE. Data came from an Illumina HiSeq 2500. A second PCR of about 7 to 12 cycles was run with a J-beta primer mix and a sample-barcoded 5' primer. A template-switch 5' adaptor carrying 12 random nucleotides introduced a unique molecular identifier onto each TCR beta cDNA molecule. At least 2.5 million CDR3-containing paired-end reads were obtained from each sample. First-strand cDNA synthesis was performed from all RNA using the Mint cDNA synthesis kit, with priming by a TRBC-specific oligonucleotide. Following uracil-DNA glycosylase treatment, a first 18-cycle PCR with universal primers M1SS and BC2_uni_R was performed on all cDNA. In the paper's pipeline: For normalization, 1 million high-quality reads, each with a distinct molecular identifier, were randomly selected from each sample. Reads with shared molecular identifiers were discarded instead of being binned into consensus sequences. MiTCR, with a Q25 quality threshold and the strictest error-elimination algorithm, was used for CDR3 identification, clonotype clustering and error correction. A nonparametric unseen species model with Euler transformation was used to estimate lower-bound total TCR beta diversity. TCRdb trimmed the raw reads at Q25, called clones with MiXCR and kept productive beta chains. Rows with a matching CDR3 protein are joined into one entry that keeps the most common DNA and genes. What appears here as the V and J calls and clone size reflects TCRdb's work, not the paper's. The sample records roughly 1,800,000 distinct CDR3 sequences, around half of which are singletons. The top ten constitute around 2.1% of the sample.

The roughly 38 donors, aged about 6 to 95 years, were systemically healthy Caucasian individuals from Russia. Each donor gave ten milliliters of peripheral blood, collected into EDTA-treated Vacutainer tubes. PBMCs were isolated by Ficoll-Paque density-gradient centrifugation, with at least 7 million obtained per sample. Trizol reagent was used to extract total RNA from PBMCs, with at least 5 micrograms per sample. Naive CD45RAhigh/CD27high T cell percentages were measured by flow cytometry on a PBMC aliquot from every donor. V and J lose 2 bases and 0 bases, and a span of 17 bases separates them. The CDR3 spans 18 residues, from the cysteine through the phenylalanine. Just the 54-base CDR3 DNA is kept, in frame starting at base 1. The CDR1 and CDR2 encoded by the germline V gene are MNHEY and SVGAGI. The table lists this clonotype with a count of one. This clone's antigen is unknown. Base qualities are not at hand, and no much larger clone is one base apart.

Here is what the overall study found, with its caveats: Compared with the aged group, more naive CD4+ T cells, fewer expanded clones and increased TCR diversity were shown by the long-lived group, suggesting age selection. The CMV infection status of donors was not known, potentially confounding age-related changes in expanded clonotypes. Bulk unsorted PBMC profiling prevented conclusive comparison of naive and antigen-experienced compartments. Observed TCR beta diversity per million T cells fell roughly linearly with age, and a significant reduction was already apparent by age around 40. Total diversity estimates from one million sequenced T cells were considered lower bounds and underestimates. Observed TCR beta diversity correlated strongly with the percentage of naive T cells measured by flow cytometry.

The sequence was collected from a woman in her 40s in good health. The sample comprised blood. The sequence is built from TRBV6-5 and TRBJ1-5; the D gene is perhaps TRBD1, on 5 matching bases. The DNA sequence follows: TGTGCCAGCAGTTACCCCCTCTCAGGGCTCAATAGCAATCAGCCCCAGCATTTT. Its product reads: CASSYPLSGLNSNQPQHF.